Below, 14 T cell receptor beta chains from the same sample are listed, as sequenced in a study of CD8 T cells in ankylosing spondylitis. Study-wide results and caveats: The study identified a TCR beta motif of under ten highly homologous variants that appeared characteristic of ankylosing spondylitis blood.

These TCRs' antigens remain unknown. In TCRdb, the 5' RACE reads were re-called with MiXCR into one record per CDR3 protein. The repertoire has hundreds of thousands of distinct CDR3 sequences, about 11% of them found once; the top ten carry roughly 0.51%. The sample was blood, either unsorted or a sorted T cell fraction (not recorded which). The source of these receptors is a male donor with ankylosing spondylitis.

This clonotype was observed once. This chain uses TRBV5-3 with TRBJ2-1; TRBD1 matches 9 bases. TRBV5-3 is labeled an ORF, and its function is uncertain. This CDR3 has 16 amino acids. The V gene end was trimmed by 4 bases and the J gene end by 15 bases; junction bases not matched to a gene: 20. The CDR3 DNA follows: TGTGCCAGAAGCCTTAACGTCCCGGGACAGGGAAAATTGGGGTTCTTC. Translated, it gives CARSLNVPGQGKLGFF.

This clonotype was seen only a few times. This chain joins TRBV10-3 and TRBJ2-1; D gene ambiguous. The V end lost 11 bases, the J end lost 1 base, and 15 bases lay between the germline ends. CDR3 length: 14 amino acids. From germline, CDR1 is ENHRY and CDR2 SYGVKD. The CDR3 is CASQRTVSYNEQFF. The CDR3 bases are TGTGCCTCCCAAAGAACAGTTTCCTACAATGAGCAGTTCTTC.

This clonotype was seen ten or more times. The chain is built from TRBV4-2 and TRBJ1-3; 7 positions match TRBD1. After removal of 6 bases from V and 0 bases from J, the junction contained 5 bases not matched to a gene. The V gene's germline CDR1 is LGHNA and CDR2 YNFKEQ. The CDR3 is made up of 15 amino acids. CDR3 in DNA: TGTGCCAGCAGGACAGGGCTTTTCTCTGGAAACACCATATATTTT. Translating it yields CASRTGLFSGNTIYF.

Regarding this clonotype: One junction end disagrees with the germline gene, perhaps due to a read error. V usage is TRBV15 and J usage is TRBJ2-4, with TRBD1 matching over 9 bases. The CDR3 has 18 residues. Per germline, CDR1 LNHNV and CDR2 YYDKDF (reference sequence). The CDR3 spells CATSRGKGQGLATNIQYF. As DNA, the CDR3 is TGTGCCACCAGCAGAGGGAAGGGACAGGGCCTAGCCACAAACATTCAGTACTTC.

The table lists this clonotype with a few counts. The rearrangement uses TRBV20-1 and TRBJ2-3; 12 bases are a match to TRBD2. From germline, CDR1 is DFQATT and CDR2 SNEGSKA (reference sequence). The ends lost 4 bases at V and 5 bases at J; junction bases unmatched: 7. This CDR3 contains 15 residues. The CDR3 region is CSATGLAGTIDTQYF. The DNA for the CDR3 is TGCAGTGCTACCGGACTAGCGGGGACCATAGATACGCAGTATTTT.

This clonotype has a handful of counts. The chain recombines TRBV12-3 or TRBV12-4 with TRBJ2-2; 7 bases line up with TRBD2. There are 15 residues in the CDR3. V lost 5 bases to trimming and J lost 0 bases; unmatched junction nucleotides: 3. The CDR3 nucleotides are TGTGCCAGCAGTATGGCGGGGGCGAACACCGGGGAGCTGTTTTTT. Protein: CASSMAGANTGELFF.

The chain carries TRBV4-1 and TRBJ2-1; 12 bases are shared with TRBD2. V was pared by 4 bases and J by 4 bases, with 8 bases of the junction left unmatched. Germline CDR1 is MGHRA and CDR2 is YSYEKL. The CDR3 consists of 17 residues. This chain's CDR3 is CASSLGLAGPLYNEQFF. In nucleotides, the CDR3 is TGCGCCAGCAGCCTCGGACTAGCGGGGCCCCTTTACAATGAGCAGTTCTTC.

This clonotype was seen many times. The chain combines TRBV9 with TRBJ2-5; D is unclear. The ends were cut back, 0 bases at V and 5 bases at J, with 8 bases in the middle. The CDR3 has 13 residues. Germline CDR1 reads SGDLS; CDR2 reads YYNGEE. In DNA, the CDR3 is TGTGCCAGCAGCGTAGCTAGTTTGGAGACCCAGTACTTC. Its translation is CASSVASLETQYF. Full variable domain (missing parts from reference TRBV9 and TRBJ2-5): DSGVTQTPKHLITATGQRVTLRCSPRSGDLSVYWYQQSLDQGLQFLIQYYNGEERAKGNILERFSAQQFPDLHSELNLSSLELGDSALYFCASSVASLETQYFGPGTRLLVL.

At least ten counts were recorded for this clonotype. J is TRBJ1-5 and V is TRBV15; D call uncertain. This CDR3 is 15 amino acids long. The germline V and J ends were trimmed by 0 bases and 5 bases, with 11 bases remaining between them. Germline CDR1 reads LNHNV; CDR2 reads YYDKDF (reference sequence). CDR3 DNA: TGTGCCACCAGCAGAGAACGCCTGGGAGATCAGCCCCAGCATTTT. Translation gives CATSRERLGDQPQHF.

This clonotype came up many times. The chain is built from TRBV20-1 and TRBJ2-7; D ambiguous. The V gene lost 7 bases and the J gene lost 1 base, with 11 bases spanning the gap. This CDR3 has 12 amino acids. Germline V gene sequence: CDR1 DFQATT, CDR2 SNEGSKA (reference sequence). CDR3 residues: CSGRGPSYEQYF. As DNA, the CDR3 is TGCAGTGGCCGCGGCCCATCCTACGAGCAGTACTTC.

This clonotype was observed a few times. CDR3 coding DNA: TGTGCCACCAGTGATTTAGAAGAGACCCAGTACTTC. It specifies CATSDLEETQYF. The V and J genes are TRBV24-1 and TRBJ2-5; no firm D call. The V end was cut by 1 base, the J end by 3 bases, with 2 bases between. The CDR3 is made up of 12 amino acids. The V gene's germline CDR1 is KGHDR and CDR2 SFDVKD.

V and J are TRBV15 and TRBJ1-5, with D possibly matching TRBD1 (6 bases). V lost 1 base to trimming and J lost 5 bases, with 9 bases between them. CDR1 is LNHNV and CDR2 is YYDKDF in the germline V gene (reference sequence). The CDR3 runs 14 residues. This chain's CDR3 is CATSRVGGHQPQHF. CDR3 DNA: TGTGCCACCAGCAGAGTTGGGGGGCATCAGCCCCAGCATTTT.

The chain recombines TRBV20-1 with TRBJ1-1; D gene uncertain. Germline assignment: CDR1 DFQATT and CDR2 SNEGSKA (reference sequence). With 2 bases removed from V and 0 bases from J, the gap between germline ends came to 7 bases. The length of the CDR3 is 13 residues. The CDR3: CSARTQLNTEAFF. DNA of the CDR3: TGCAGTGCTAGAACACAGTTGAACACTGAAGCTTTCTTT.

The chain uses TRBV21-1 and TRBJ2-1; no check of the table's D call, TRBD2, against the DNA was made. TRBV21-1 is listed as a pseudogene. The CDR3 loop spans 16 amino acids. The chain's CDR3 is CASSKATSGGANEQFF. CDR3 bases: TGTGCCAGCAGCAAAGCCACTAGCGGGGGGGCCAATGAGCAGTTCTTC.